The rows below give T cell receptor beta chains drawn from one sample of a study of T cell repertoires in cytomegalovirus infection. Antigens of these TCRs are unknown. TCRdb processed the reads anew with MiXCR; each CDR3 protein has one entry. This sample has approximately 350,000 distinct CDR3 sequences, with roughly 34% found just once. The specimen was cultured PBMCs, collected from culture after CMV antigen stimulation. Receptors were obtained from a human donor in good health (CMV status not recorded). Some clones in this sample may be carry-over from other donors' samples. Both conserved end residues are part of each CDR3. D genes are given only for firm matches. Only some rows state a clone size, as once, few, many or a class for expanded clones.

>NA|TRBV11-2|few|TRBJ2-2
TGTGCCAGCAGCTCGGGACTCCACACCGGGGAGCTGTTTTTT
CASSSGLHTGELFF
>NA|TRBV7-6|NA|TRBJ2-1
TGTGCCAGCAGCCGACCGGCCGGGGTGGGCAATGAGCAGTTCTTC
CASSRPAGVGNEQFF
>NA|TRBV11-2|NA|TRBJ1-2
TGTGCCAGCAGCTTAGATGCGGACAGAACTGGCTACACCTTC
CASSLDADRTGYTF
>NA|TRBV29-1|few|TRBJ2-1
TGCAGCCTCTCTCCCGGGAATGAGCAGTTCTTC
CSLSPGNEQFF
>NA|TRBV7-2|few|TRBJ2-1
TGTGCCAGCAGCTTAGTATCCCCTTCCTACAATGAGCAGTTCTTC
CASSLVSPSYNEQFF
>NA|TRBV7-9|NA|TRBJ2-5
TGTGCCAGCAGCCCGAGGTTCGCGACTAGTCTTGAGACCCAGTACTTC
CASSPRFATSLETQYF
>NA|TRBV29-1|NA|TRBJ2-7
TGCAGCGTTCACATTTACTACGAGCAGTACTTC
CSVHIYYEQYF
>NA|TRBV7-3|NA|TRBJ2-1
TGTGCCAGCAGCCCCTTACCTCGACTGAGGGATAACTCAGTGAGGGTTGAGCAGTTCTTC
CASSPLPRLRDNSVRVEQFF
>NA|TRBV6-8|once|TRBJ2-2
TGTGCCAGCAGTTACCTTGCGGCGAACACCGGGGAGCTGTTTTTT
CASSYLAANTGELFF
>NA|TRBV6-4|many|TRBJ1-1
TGTGCCAGCAGTGACCGGGACAACACTGAAGCTTTCTTT
CASSDRDNTEAFF